The clone carrying this T cell receptor (beta chain) occurred once. Its specificity is not known. Replicate PCRs from sorted subsets contained roughly 200 ng DNA, which is roughly 30,000 T cell genomes. Authors' processing steps: ImmunoSEQ supplied junction-only sequences lacking quality scores, so filtering was different. The repertoire was sequenced with immunoSEQ multiplex PCR; TCRdb's copy has only in-frame clones and lacks some. V, J and clone size derive from that table, while D and trimming were established from the DNA sequence. This table has fewer than 2.5 million clones, 93% appearing once. This specimen belongs to a study of shared clonotypes between healthy human individuals. Notes on the study in general: The study found 4.5% to 5% of naive CD4 clonotypes shared across several donors.

This CDR3 is 14 amino acids long. The germline CDR1 and CDR2 sequences are SGHRS and YFSETQ. Sequenced input: naive CD4+ T cells from PBMCs. Documented subset: CD45RA+ positively selected. The receptor was derived from a man younger than 35 in good health. Some clones in this sample may be carry-over from other donors' samples. The chain is built from TRBV5-1 and TRBJ2-5, with D tentatively TRBD2 (6 bases). The DNA end is more similar to TRBJ2-7, so the J call may be wrong. The CDR3 region has the DNA TGCGCCAGCAGCTTGGTGGGAGGCTCCTACGAGCAGTACTTC. Residues: CASSLVGGSYEQYF.